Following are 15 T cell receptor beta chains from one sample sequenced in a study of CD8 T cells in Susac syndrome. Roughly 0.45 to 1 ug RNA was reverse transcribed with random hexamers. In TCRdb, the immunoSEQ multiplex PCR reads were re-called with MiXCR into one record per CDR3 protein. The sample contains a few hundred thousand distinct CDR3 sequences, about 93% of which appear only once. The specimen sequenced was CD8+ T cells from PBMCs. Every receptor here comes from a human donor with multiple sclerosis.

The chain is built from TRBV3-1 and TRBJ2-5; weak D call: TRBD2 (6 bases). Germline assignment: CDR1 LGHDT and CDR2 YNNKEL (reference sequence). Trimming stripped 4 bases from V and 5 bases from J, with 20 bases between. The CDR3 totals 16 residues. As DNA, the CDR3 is TGTGCCAGCAGCCCCAATATTGGGCTAGCGAGGGAGACCCAGTACTTC. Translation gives CASSPNIGLARETQYF.

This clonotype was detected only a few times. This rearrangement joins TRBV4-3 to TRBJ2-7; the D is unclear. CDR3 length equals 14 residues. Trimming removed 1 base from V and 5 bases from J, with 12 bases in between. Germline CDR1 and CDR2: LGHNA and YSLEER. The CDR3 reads CASSQGTAADEQYF. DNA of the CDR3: TGCGCCAGCAGCCAAGGGACCGCCGCGGACGAGCAGTACTTC.

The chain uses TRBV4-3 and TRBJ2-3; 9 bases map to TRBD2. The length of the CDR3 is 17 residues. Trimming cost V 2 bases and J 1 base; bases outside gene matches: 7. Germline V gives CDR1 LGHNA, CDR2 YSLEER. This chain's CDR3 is CASSQITGLAGTDTQYF. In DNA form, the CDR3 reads TGCGCCAGCAGCCAAATTACGGGACTAGCTGGCACAGATACGCAGTATTTT.

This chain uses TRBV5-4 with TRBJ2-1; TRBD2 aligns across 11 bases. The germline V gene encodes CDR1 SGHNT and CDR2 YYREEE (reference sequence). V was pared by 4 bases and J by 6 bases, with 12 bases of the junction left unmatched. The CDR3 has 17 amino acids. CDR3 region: CASSQLAGAFIGNEQFF. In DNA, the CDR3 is TGTGCCAGCAGCCAACTAGCGGGGGCCTTTATTGGCAATGAGCAGTTCTTC.

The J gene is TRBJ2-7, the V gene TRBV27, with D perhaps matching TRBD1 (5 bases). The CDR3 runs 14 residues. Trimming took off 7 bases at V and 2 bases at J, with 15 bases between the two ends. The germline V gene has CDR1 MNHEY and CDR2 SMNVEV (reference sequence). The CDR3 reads CASTYSTGAYEQYF. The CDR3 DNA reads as TGTGCCAGCACCTACTCAACAGGAGCCTACGAGCAGTACTTC.

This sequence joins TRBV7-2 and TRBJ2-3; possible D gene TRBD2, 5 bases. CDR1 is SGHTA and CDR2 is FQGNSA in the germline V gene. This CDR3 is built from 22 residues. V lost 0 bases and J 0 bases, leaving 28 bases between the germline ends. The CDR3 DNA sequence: TGTGCCAGCAGCTTAGCCCCCGCGCTAGCCTCTGTCCCGGGTGGTAGCACAGATACGCAGTATTTT. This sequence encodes CASSLAPALASVPGGSTDTQYF.

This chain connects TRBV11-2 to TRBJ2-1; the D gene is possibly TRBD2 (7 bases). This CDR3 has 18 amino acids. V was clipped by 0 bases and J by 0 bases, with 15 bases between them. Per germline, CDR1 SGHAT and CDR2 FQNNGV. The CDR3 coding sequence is TGTGCCAGCAGCTTAGAGGCCGGGGGGCCGAGCTCCTACAATGAGCAGTTCTTC. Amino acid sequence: CASSLEAGGPSSYNEQFF.

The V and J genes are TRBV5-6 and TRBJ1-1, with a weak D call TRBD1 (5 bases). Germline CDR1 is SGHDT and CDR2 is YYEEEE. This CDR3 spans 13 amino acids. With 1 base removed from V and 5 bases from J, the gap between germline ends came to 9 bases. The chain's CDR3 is CASSLNWGTEAFF. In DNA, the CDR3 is TGTGCCAGCAGCTTGAACTGGGGGACTGAAGCTTTCTTT. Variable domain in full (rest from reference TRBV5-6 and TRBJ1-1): DAGVTQSPTHLIKTRGQQVTLRCSPKSGHDTVSWYQQALGQGPQFIFQYYEEEERQRGNFPDRFSGHQFPNYSSELNVNALLLGDSALYLCASSLNWGTEAFFGQGTRLTVV.

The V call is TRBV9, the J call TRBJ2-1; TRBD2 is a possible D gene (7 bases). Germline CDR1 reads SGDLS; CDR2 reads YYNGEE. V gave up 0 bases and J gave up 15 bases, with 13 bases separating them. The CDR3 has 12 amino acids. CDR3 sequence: CASSVDGGGRFF. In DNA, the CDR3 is TGTGCCAGCAGCGTAGACGGGGGCGGGAGGTTCTTC.

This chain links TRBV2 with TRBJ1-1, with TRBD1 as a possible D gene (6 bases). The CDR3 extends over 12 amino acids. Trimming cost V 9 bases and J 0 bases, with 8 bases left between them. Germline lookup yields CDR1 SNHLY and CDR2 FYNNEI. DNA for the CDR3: TGTGCCAGAGGACAGCTGAACACTGAAGCTTTCTTT. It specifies CARGQLNTEAFF. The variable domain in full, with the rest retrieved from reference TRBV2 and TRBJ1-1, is EPEVTQTPSHQVTQMGQEVILRCVPISNHLYFYWYRQILGQKVEFLVSFYNNEISEKSEIFDDQFSVERPDGSNFTLKIRSTKLEDSAMYFCARGQLNTEAFFGQGTRLTVV.

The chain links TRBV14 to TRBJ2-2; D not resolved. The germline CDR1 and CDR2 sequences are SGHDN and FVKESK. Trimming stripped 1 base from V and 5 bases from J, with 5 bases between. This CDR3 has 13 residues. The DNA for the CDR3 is TGTGCCAGCAGCCAAGTCTATACCGGGGAGCTGTTTTTT. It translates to CASSQVYTGELFF.

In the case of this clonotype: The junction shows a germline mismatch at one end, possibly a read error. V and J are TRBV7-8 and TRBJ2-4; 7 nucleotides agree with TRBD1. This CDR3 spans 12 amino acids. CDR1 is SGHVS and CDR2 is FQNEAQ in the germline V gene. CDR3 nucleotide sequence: TGTGCCAGCAGCTCCCAGGACAGGTATCCAGACTTC. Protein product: CASSSQDRYPDF.

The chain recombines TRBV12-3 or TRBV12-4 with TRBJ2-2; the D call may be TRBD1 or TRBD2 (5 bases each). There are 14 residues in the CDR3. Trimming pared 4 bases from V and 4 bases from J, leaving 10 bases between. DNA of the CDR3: TGTGCCAGCAGTTGGGGGTTTGGCACCGGGGAGCTGTTTTTT. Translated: CASSWGFGTGELFF.

CDR3 DNA: TGTGCCAGCAGCCTACCGGGGACTAGTCCCTACAATGAGCAGTTCTTC. This encodes CASSLPGTSPYNEQFF. The V gene is TRBV12-3 or TRBV12-4, the J gene TRBJ2-1; 8 nucleotides line up with TRBD2. CDR3 length: 16 residues. J lost 2 bases, V lost 6 bases, and 9 bases had no gene match.

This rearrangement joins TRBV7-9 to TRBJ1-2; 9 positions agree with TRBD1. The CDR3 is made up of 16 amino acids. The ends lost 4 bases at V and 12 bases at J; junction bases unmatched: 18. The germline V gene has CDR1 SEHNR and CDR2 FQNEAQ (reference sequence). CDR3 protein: CASSSTLLGQGISHTF. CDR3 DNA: TGTGCCAGCAGCTCCACGCTACTAGGACAGGGGATTTCACACACCTTC.